This T cell receptor (beta chain) is from a study of blood T cell repertoires in COVID-19. Study-wide background: Samples taken during acute and convalescent COVID-19 were collected in the United States, Italy and Spain.

Trimming removed 4 bases from V and 1 base from J, with 23 bases in between. Germline V gene data show CDR1 as SGHDT and CDR2 as YYEEEE. This CDR3 contains 18 residues. The method was immunoSEQ multiplex PCR; TCRdb's version includes in-frame clones alone and lacks a portion of them. The sample consists of 20,000 to 25,000 clones, 80% to 90% of them appearing once. This TCR came from a human donor with active COVID-19. The donor label of this sample is uncertain. The J gene is TRBJ2-5, the V gene TRBV5-6, with D possibly being TRBD1 (6 bases). Sequencing was carried out using peripheral blood. CDR3 sequence: CASSPRRLGQIVQETQYF. CDR3 nucleotides: TGTGCCAGCAGCCCGCGGCGGCTGGGACAAATCGTCCAAGAGACCCAGTACTTC.